This is a list of T cell receptor beta chains from one sample in a study of CD8 T cell repertoires and HIV-1 epitope variants. Sequencing was performed with immunoSEQ multiplex PCR; in TCRdb, only in-frame clones are kept and a portion is missing. The sample lists some 7,300 clones, about 64% seen once, with about two fifths in the top ten. Their antigen targets remain unknown. Sequenced: cultured CD8+ T cells derived from PBMCs. Receptor source: a male donor with HIV. CDR3s include the opening cysteine and the closing phenylalanine or tryptophan. A D gene is named only where the DNA matches it firmly. A row's size may be missing; if present it is once, few, many or a size class.

d_call | clone_size | j_call | v_call | cdr3_length | cdr3_nt | cdr3_aa
TRBD1 | NA | TRBJ2-7 | TRBV25-1 | 14 | TGTGCCAGCAGGGTTGCAGGGGGTAAGAACGAGCAGTACTTC | CASRVAGGKNEQYF
NA | NA | TRBJ2-7 | TRBV27 | 13 | TGTGCCAGCAGTTTGGTAGGGGATGAGGAGCAGTACTTC | CASSLVGDEEQYF
TRBD2 | NA | TRBJ2-3 | TRBV6-5 | 15 | TGTGCCAGCAGTTATAGCGGGAGTATTACAGATACGCAGTATTTT | CASSYSGSITDTQYF
TRBD1 | NA | TRBJ1-2 | TRBV18 | 17 | TGTGCCAGCTCAACCCGGACAGGGGAGGCTCCCGTCTATGGCTACACCTTC | CASSTRTGEAPVYGYTF
NA | medium-sized | TRBJ1-4 | TRBV27 | 16 | TGTGCCAGCAGTCCCCTAGCGGCAGGGTCTAATGAAAAACTGTTTTTT | CASSPLAAGSNEKLFF
NA | few | TRBJ1-1 | TRBV19 | 14 | TGTGCCAGTAGTCTCGGGGTTTTCTCGGGTGAAGCTTTCTTT | CASSLGVFSGEAFF
NA | once | TRBJ2-7 | TRBV5-6 | 16 | TGTGCCAGCAGCTTAACCTCAGGGACTTTCGCCTACGAGCAGTACTTC | CASSLTSGTFAYEQYF
NA | NA | TRBJ2-4 | TRBV6-6 | 15 | TGTGCCAGCAGTTTCACCGAGGGAGCCAAAAACATTCAGTACTTC | CASSFTEGAKNIQYF
NA | once | TRBJ1-5 | TRBV28 | 15 | TGTGCCAGCCAACCAGGGGCGGCGAGCAATCAGCCCCAGCATTTT | CASQPGAASNQPQHF
NA | NA | TRBJ2-7 | TRBV6-5 | 16 | TGTGCCAGCAGTTACGATGGCAGGACCTTCTCCTACGAGCAGTACTTC | CASSYDGRTFSYEQYF
NA | NA | TRBJ2-1 | TRBV5-1 | 14 | TGCGCCAGCAGGCCCCCGGGAACGGACAATGAGCAGTTCTTC | CASRPPGTDNEQFF
NA | NA | TRBJ2-3 | TRBV9 | 16 | TGTGCCAGCAGCGTAGTTAGAGGGTCTGGCACAGATACGCAGTATTTT | CASSVVRGSGTDTQYF
NA | NA | TRBJ2-7 | TRBV29-1 | 15 | TGCAGCGTTGCTGGTTTGTCAGGGGGAGGCTACGAGCAGTACTTC | CSVAGLSGGGYEQYF
NA | NA | TRBJ1-2 | TRBV29-1 | 15 | TGCAGCGCCCTACCGACAGGCGACACTAACTATGGCTACACCTTC | CSALPTGDTNYGYTF
NA | NA | TRBJ1-4 | TRBV6-6 | 13 | TGTGCCAGCAGGGGGGACGAGGATGAAAAACTGTTTTTT | CASRGDEDEKLFF
TRBD1 | NA | TRBJ2-7 | TRBV28 | 12 | TGTGCCAGCAGCAAAGGGGGCCGCGAGCAGTACTTC | CASSKGGREQYF
TRBD2 | NA | TRBJ2-1 | TRBV27 | 16 | TGTGCCAGCTTATTGGAAGCGGGATACGCGTACAATGAGCAGTTCTTC | CASLLEAGYAYNEQFF
TRBD2 | NA | TRBJ2-3 | TRBV6-4 | 16 | TGTGCCAGCAGTGATATGGCGGGGGGGCCGGCAGATACGCAGTATTTT | CASSDMAGGPADTQYF
TRBD1 | NA | TRBJ2-7 | TRBV18 | 14 | TGTGCCAGCTCACAAACGACAGGGTTCTACGAGCAGTACTTC | CASSQTTGFYEQYF
TRBD1 | NA | TRBJ2-7 | TRBV13 | 15 | TGTGCCAGCAGCTCCCCTTCGACAGGGGCCTACGAGCAGTACTTC | CASSSPSTGAYEQYF
NA | NA | TRBJ1-1 | TRBV7-9 | 14 | TGTGCCAGCAGCCGCGGGAGGGGAAGAACTGAAGCTTTCTTT | CASSRGRGRTEAFF
NA | few | TRBJ2-7 | TRBV28 | 17 | TGTGCCAGCAGTTTCGGTACCGAAGGGGTCGACTCCTACGAGCAGTACTTC | CASSFGTEGVDSYEQYF